Listed below are T cell receptor beta chains from one sample, sequenced in a study of siplizumab effects on memory and regulatory T cells. The data were produced by immunoSEQ multiplex PCR, yet TCRdb's version contains in-frame clones alone and is incomplete. The data show tens of thousands of clones, less than 90% seen once. The sequencing input was naive CD8+ T cells sorted from blood. These receptors were collected from a human donor in good health. The CDR3 runs from the conserved cysteine through the conserved F or W. Fields, in order: J gene, V gene, clone size, D gene, CDR3 length, CDR3 DNA, CDR3 protein. A D gene is named only where the DNA matches it firmly. Size values are once, few and many counts, or a class for expanded clones, and some rows have none.

J gene: TRBJ2-2; V gene: TRBV12-5; clone size: -; D gene: TRBD2; CDR3 length: 16; CDR3 DNA: TGTGCTAGTGGTTTGGCCGGGACTAGCGGGGCCGGGGAGCTGTTTTTT; CDR3 protein: CASGLAGTSGAGELFF
J gene: TRBJ1-4; V gene: TRBV19; clone size: -; D gene: -; CDR3 length: 16; CDR3 DNA: TGTGCCAGTAGTATGAGGGTATTTGCAACTAATGAAAAACTGTTTTTT; CDR3 protein: CASSMRVFATNEKLFF
J gene: TRBJ1-5; V gene: TRBV27; clone size: few; D gene: -; CDR3 length: 15; CDR3 DNA: TGTGCCAGCAGGGGGATTGGGGGTAGCAATCAGCCCCAGCATTTT; CDR3 protein: CASRGIGGSNQPQHF
J gene: TRBJ2-7; V gene: TRBV14; clone size: -; D gene: -; CDR3 length: 12; CDR3 DNA: TGTGCCAGCAGCCTCAGTGTCTACGAGCAGTACTTC; CDR3 protein: CASSLSVYEQYF
J gene: TRBJ1-1; V gene: TRBV9; clone size: -; D gene: -; CDR3 length: 15; CDR3 DNA: TGTGCCAGCAGCCCCTATGACATGCCTTCGACTGAAGCTTTCTTT; CDR3 protein: CASSPYDMPSTEAFF
J gene: TRBJ2-1; V gene: TRBV7-9; clone size: -; D gene: TRBD2; CDR3 length: 15; CDR3 DNA: TGTGCCAGCAGCTTGGGACTAGCGGTCGACAATGAGCAGTTCTTC; CDR3 protein: CASSLGLAVDNEQFF
J gene: TRBJ2-1; V gene: TRBV5-1; clone size: -; D gene: TRBD1; CDR3 length: 17; CDR3 DNA: TGCGCCAGCAGCTTGTATCCACCGGGACAGCTAAACAATGAGCAGTTCTTC; CDR3 protein: CASSLYPPGQLNNEQFF
J gene: TRBJ1-1; V gene: TRBV4-1; clone size: -; D gene: TRBD1; CDR3 length: 14; CDR3 DNA: TGCGCCAGCAGCCAAGGACAGGGGAGGACTGAAGCTTTCTTT; CDR3 protein: CASSQGQGRTEAFF
J gene: TRBJ2-7; V gene: TRBV7-9; clone size: -; D gene: -; CDR3 length: 11; CDR3 DNA: TGTGCCAGCAGTCCGACAGGAGAGCAGTACTTC; CDR3 protein: CASSPTGEQYF
J gene: TRBJ1-2; V gene: TRBV19; clone size: -; D gene: -; CDR3 length: 13; CDR3 DNA: TGTGCCAGTAGTATGGACGGCGACTATGGCTACACCTTC; CDR3 protein: CASSMDGDYGYTF
J gene: TRBJ2-2; V gene: TRBV2; clone size: -; D gene: TRBD2; CDR3 length: 16; CDR3 DNA: TGTGCCAGCAGTGGGACTAGCGGGAAGAACACCGGGGAGCTGTTTTTT; CDR3 protein: CASSGTSGKNTGELFF
J gene: TRBJ2-7; V gene: TRBV7-9; clone size: -; D gene: -; CDR3 length: 15; CDR3 DNA: TGTGCCAGCAGCTCCCCCAGGGAAACCAATTACGAGCAGTACTTC; CDR3 protein: CASSSPRETNYEQYF
J gene: TRBJ2-1; V gene: TRBV27; clone size: -; D gene: TRBD2; CDR3 length: 14; CDR3 DNA: TGTGCCAGCACCCCCGGGACTAGCGGGAGGGATCAGTTCTTC; CDR3 protein: CASTPGTSGRDQFF
J gene: TRBJ2-1; V gene: TRBV10-3; clone size: -; D gene: -; CDR3 length: 14; CDR3 DNA: TGTGCCAACGCCCCAGCGGAGGCCTACAATGAGCAGTTCTTC; CDR3 protein: CANAPAEAYNEQFF
J gene: TRBJ2-7; V gene: TRBV5-6; clone size: -; D gene: -; CDR3 length: 14; CDR3 DNA: TGTGCCAGCCACGAGTACCTGAGCTCCTACGAGCAGTACTTC; CDR3 protein: CASHEYLSSYEQYF
J gene: TRBJ1-2; V gene: TRBV27; clone size: -; D gene: -; CDR3 length: 15; CDR3 DNA: TGTGCCAGCAGTGAACAGGGATTCCCTAACTATGGCTACACCTTC; CDR3 protein: CASSEQGFPNYGYTF
J gene: TRBJ2-2; V gene: TRBV9; clone size: -; D gene: TRBD1; CDR3 length: 16; CDR3 DNA: TGTGCCAGCAGTCCCTGGGACAGGGGGCTTAGCGGGGAGCTGTTTTTT; CDR3 protein: CASSPWDRGLSGELFF
J gene: TRBJ2-5; V gene: TRBV27; clone size: -; D gene: -; CDR3 length: 15; CDR3 DNA: TGTGCCAGCAGAGCCCCGGGACACCTCGAAAAGACCCAGTACTTC; CDR3 protein: CASRAPGHLEKTQYF
J gene: TRBJ2-2; V gene: TRBV19; clone size: -; D gene: -; CDR3 length: 15; CDR3 DNA: TGTGCCAGTAGTATAAGGGGGAGGAGCACCGGGGAGCTGTTTTTT; CDR3 protein: CASSIRGRSTGELFF
J gene: TRBJ2-1; V gene: TRBV7-3; clone size: -; D gene: TRBD2; CDR3 length: 16; CDR3 DNA: TGTGCCAGCAGCTTAACACTAGCGGGAGCCTACAATGAGCAGTTCTTC; CDR3 protein: CASSLTLAGAYNEQFF
J gene: TRBJ2-7; V gene: TRBV11-3; clone size: -; D gene: TRBD2; CDR3 length: 15; CDR3 DNA: TGTGCCAGCAGCCCGAGCGGGAGTGGTGTTTACGAGCAGTACTTC; CDR3 protein: CASSPSGSGVYEQYF
J gene: TRBJ2-2; V gene: TRBV5-4; clone size: -; D gene: -; CDR3 length: 15; CDR3 DNA: TGTGCCAGCAGCCACTCCGGGAGCTTCACCGGGGAGCTGTTTTTT; CDR3 protein: CASSHSGSFTGELFF
J gene: TRBJ2-5; V gene: TRBV11-2; clone size: -; D gene: -; CDR3 length: 15; CDR3 DNA: TGTGCCAGCAGCTCCCCCCGTAGAGGAGAAGAGACCCAGTACTTC; CDR3 protein: CASSSPRRGEETQYF
J gene: TRBJ1-1; V gene: TRBV6-1; clone size: -; D gene: TRBD1; CDR3 length: 14; CDR3 DNA: TGTGCCAGCAGTGGGGGACAGGGGTACACTGAAGCTTTCTTT; CDR3 protein: CASSGGQGYTEAFF
J gene: TRBJ2-1; V gene: TRBV10-3; clone size: -; D gene: -; CDR3 length: 16; CDR3 DNA: TGTGCCATCAGTGGGGAACGGTCGAGCTCCTACAATGAGCAGTTCTTC; CDR3 protein: CAISGERSSSYNEQFF
J gene: TRBJ2-7; V gene: TRBV5-6; clone size: few; D gene: -; CDR3 length: 13; CDR3 DNA: TGTGCCAGCAGTGAGACTGGGGGCTACGAGCAGTACTTC; CDR3 protein: CASSETGGYEQYF
J gene: TRBJ1-1; V gene: TRBV7-9; clone size: -; D gene: TRBD1; CDR3 length: 16; CDR3 DNA: TGTGCCAGCAGCACCTTCGGACAGGGTGGAGACACTGAAGCTTTCTTT; CDR3 protein: CASSTFGQGGDTEAFF
J gene: TRBJ1-1; V gene: TRBV19; clone size: -; D gene: -; CDR3 length: 12; CDR3 DNA: TGTGCCAGTAGTTTGGGGGACACTGAAGCTTTCTTT; CDR3 protein: CASSLGDTEAFF
J gene: TRBJ2-3; V gene: TRBV13; clone size: -; D gene: -; CDR3 length: 19; CDR3 DNA: TGTGCCAGCAGCTTAGTAACGTTAGGACCTCGCGCTAGCACAGATACGCAGTATTTT; CDR3 protein: CASSLVTLGPRASTDTQYF
J gene: TRBJ1-2; V gene: TRBV9; clone size: -; D gene: TRBD1; CDR3 length: 18; CDR3 DNA: TGTGCCAGCAGCGTAGCAAGCAGGGGGCAATTCCCTAACTATGGCTACACCTTC; CDR3 protein: CASSVASRGQFPNYGYTF
J gene: TRBJ2-5; V gene: TRBV5-4; clone size: -; D gene: TRBD2; CDR3 length: 13; CDR3 DNA: TGTGCCAGCAGGTTTAGCGGGGTGGAGACCCAGTACTTC; CDR3 protein: CASRFSGVETQYF
J gene: TRBJ2-7; V gene: TRBV27; clone size: -; D gene: -; CDR3 length: 14; CDR3 DNA: TGTGCCAGCAGTTCCTCCGGGGGACCCTACGAGCAGTACTTC; CDR3 protein: CASSSSGGPYEQYF
J gene: TRBJ1-1; V gene: TRBV6-1; clone size: once; D gene: TRBD1; CDR3 length: 16; CDR3 DNA: TGTGCCAGCAGTGAAGCAGGGACAGGGGGCTGGTGGACGGCTTTCTTT; CDR3 protein: CASSEAGTGGWWTAFF
J gene: TRBJ2-3; V gene: TRBV2; clone size: -; D gene: -; CDR3 length: 16; CDR3 DNA: TGTGCCAGCAGTGATAGTTGGGGGGACAACACAGATACGCAGTATTTT; CDR3 protein: CASSDSWGDNTDTQYF
J gene: TRBJ2-2; V gene: TRBV4-1; clone size: -; D gene: TRBD1; CDR3 length: 15; CDR3 DNA: TGCGCCAGCAGCCACGACAGGGGGCGCACCGGGGAGCTGTTTTTT; CDR3 protein: CASSHDRGRTGELFF
J gene: TRBJ1-2; V gene: TRBV5-5; clone size: -; D gene: TRBD1; CDR3 length: 14; CDR3 DNA: TGTGCCAGCAGCTACGGACAGGGGGCAGGTGGCTACACCTTC; CDR3 protein: CASSYGQGAGGYTF
J gene: TRBJ1-1; V gene: TRBV5-6; clone size: -; D gene: TRBD1; CDR3 length: 15; CDR3 DNA: TGTGCCAGCAGCCCCTGGGACAGGGGTGACACTGAAGCTTTCTTT; CDR3 protein: CASSPWDRGDTEAFF
J gene: TRBJ1-2; V gene: TRBV5-5; clone size: -; D gene: -; CDR3 length: 15; CDR3 DNA: TGTGCCAGCAGCTTCCATCCAGACACCAACTATGGCTACACCTTC; CDR3 protein: CASSFHPDTNYGYTF
J gene: TRBJ2-7; V gene: TRBV7-9; clone size: -; D gene: TRBD1; CDR3 length: 15; CDR3 DNA: TGTGCCAGCAGCTTTGACAGGGGGATTCTCTACGAGCAGTACTTC; CDR3 protein: CASSFDRGILYEQYF
J gene: TRBJ2-7; V gene: TRBV11-2; clone size: -; D gene: -; CDR3 length: 14; CDR3 DNA: TGTGCCAGCATGGGGACCTTGATGATGGGCGAGCAGTACTTC; CDR3 protein: CASMGTLMMGEQYF
J gene: TRBJ2-7; V gene: TRBV7-3; clone size: -; D gene: -; CDR3 length: 13; CDR3 DNA: TGTGCCAGCAGCCAGGCGGGATACTACGAGCAGTACTTC; CDR3 protein: CASSQAGYYEQYF
J gene: TRBJ2-7; V gene: TRBV27; clone size: -; D gene: -; CDR3 length: 15; CDR3 DNA: TGTGCCAGCAGTTCTACCCTGTACGGGGGCCACGAGCAGTACTTC; CDR3 protein: CASSSTLYGGHEQYF
J gene: TRBJ1-2; V gene: TRBV7-9; clone size: few; D gene: -; CDR3 length: 14; CDR3 DNA: TGTGCCAGCAGCTCCCAGATGGGGGAAGGCGGCTACACCTTC; CDR3 protein: CASSSQMGEGGYTF
J gene: TRBJ2-1; V gene: TRBV11-2; clone size: -; D gene: TRBD2; CDR3 length: 16; CDR3 DNA: TGTGCCAGCAGCTTAGTAGCGGGCCAAAGGGACAATGAGCAGTTCTTC; CDR3 protein: CASSLVAGQRDNEQFF
J gene: TRBJ2-7; V gene: TRBV4-1; clone size: once; D gene: -; CDR3 length: 12; CDR3 DNA: TGCGCCAGCAGCAACCCCAGTGGCGAGCAGTACTTC; CDR3 protein: CASSNPSGEQYF
J gene: TRBJ2-1; V gene: TRBV19; clone size: -; D gene: TRBD2; CDR3 length: 12; CDR3 DNA: TGTGCCACCCAAGCGGGAGTCAATGAGCAGTTCTTC; CDR3 protein: CATQAGVNEQFF
J gene: TRBJ2-2; V gene: TRBV2; clone size: once; D gene: -; CDR3 length: 16; CDR3 DNA: TGTGCCAGCACCGGGGGGCGGGAGTTTCTCACCGGGGAGCTGTTTTTT; CDR3 protein: CASTGGREFLTGELFF